This is a list of T cell receptor beta chains from one sample in a study of Ad26.COV2.S vaccination and SARS-CoV-2 variants. Sequenced by immunoSEQ multiplex PCR; TCRdb stores in-frame clones only, minus some. The table has 400,000 or so clones, roughly nine tenths seen once. This specimen consisted of peripheral blood, obtained in a trial of Ad26.COV2.S vaccine versus placebo. The source of these receptors is a person aged 18 to 59 who received the Ad26.COV2.S COVID-19 vaccine or a placebo. The CDR3 runs from the conserved cysteine through the conserved F or W. Fields, in order: V gene, D gene, clone size, J gene, CDR3 protein, CDR3 DNA. The D gene is left open where the match is weak. Some rows mark clone size as missing; the rest say once, few, many or name a class of expanded clone.

V gene: TRBV18; D gene: TRBD1; clone size: .; J gene: TRBJ2-3; CDR3 protein: CASSPPGQATTDTQYF; CDR3 DNA: TGTGCCAGCTCACCACCGGGACAGGCCACCACAGATACGCAGTATTTT
V gene: TRBV4-1; D gene: .; clone size: .; J gene: TRBJ2-1; CDR3 protein: CASSQDWRGGFEQFF; CDR3 DNA: TGCGCCAGCAGCCAAGATTGGAGGGGGGGCTTTGAGCAGTTCTTC
V gene: TRBV10-3; D gene: .; clone size: .; J gene: TRBJ2-2; CDR3 protein: CAIRRDNVGELFF; CDR3 DNA: TGTGCCATCAGGCGAGATAATGTCGGGGAGCTGTTTTTT
V gene: TRBV2; D gene: .; clone size: .; J gene: TRBJ2-1; CDR3 protein: CASSHFVSAPNEQFF; CDR3 DNA: TGTGCCAGCAGCCACTTTGTCAGCGCTCCCAATGAGCAGTTCTTC
V gene: TRBV30; D gene: .; clone size: .; J gene: TRBJ1-5; CDR3 protein: CAWSKGTVSNQPQPQHF; CDR3 DNA: TGTGCCTGGAGTAAGGGGACGGTGAGCAATCAGCCCCAGCCCCAGCATTTT
V gene: TRBV9; D gene: .; clone size: once; J gene: TRBJ2-1; CDR3 protein: CASSVGWGPYNEQFF; CDR3 DNA: TGTGCCAGCAGCGTCGGCTGGGGTCCCTACAATGAGCAGTTCTTC
V gene: TRBV10-2; D gene: .; clone size: .; J gene: TRBJ2-1; CDR3 protein: CASSEGTKGFF; CDR3 DNA: TGCGCCAGCAGTGAAGGAACCAAGGGGTTCTTC
V gene: TRBV3-1/TRBV3-2; D gene: .; clone size: .; J gene: TRBJ1-1; CDR3 protein: CASSQDKKIGEAFF; CDR3 DNA: TGTGCCAGCAGCCAAGATAAAAAGATCGGAGAAGCTTTCTTT
V gene: TRBV10-3; D gene: TRBD1; clone size: .; J gene: TRBJ1-6; CDR3 protein: CAISGGQRNSPLHF; CDR3 DNA: TGTGCCATCAGCGGGGGACAGCGGAATTCACCCCTCCACTTT
V gene: TRBV11-2; D gene: TRBD1; clone size: .; J gene: TRBJ1-1; CDR3 protein: CASSLGRRWGTENTEAFF; CDR3 DNA: TGTGCCAGCAGCTTAGGAAGAAGGTGGGGGACAGAGAACACTGAAGCTTTCTTT
V gene: TRBV5-1; D gene: .; clone size: .; J gene: TRBJ2-7; CDR3 protein: CASQETFSRGEQYF; CDR3 DNA: TGCGCCAGCCAGGAGACGTTTAGTAGAGGGGAGCAGTACTTC
V gene: TRBV6-5; D gene: TRBD1; clone size: .; J gene: TRBJ1-2; CDR3 protein: CASKVGTGNYGYTF; CDR3 DNA: TGTGCCAGCAAAGTAGGGACAGGGAACTATGGCTACACCTTC
V gene: TRBV6-2/TRBV6-3; D gene: .; clone size: .; J gene: TRBJ1-5; CDR3 protein: CASTPLGGWSNQPQHF; CDR3 DNA: TGTGCCAGCACCCCTCTTGGAGGATGGAGCAATCAGCCCCAGCATTTT